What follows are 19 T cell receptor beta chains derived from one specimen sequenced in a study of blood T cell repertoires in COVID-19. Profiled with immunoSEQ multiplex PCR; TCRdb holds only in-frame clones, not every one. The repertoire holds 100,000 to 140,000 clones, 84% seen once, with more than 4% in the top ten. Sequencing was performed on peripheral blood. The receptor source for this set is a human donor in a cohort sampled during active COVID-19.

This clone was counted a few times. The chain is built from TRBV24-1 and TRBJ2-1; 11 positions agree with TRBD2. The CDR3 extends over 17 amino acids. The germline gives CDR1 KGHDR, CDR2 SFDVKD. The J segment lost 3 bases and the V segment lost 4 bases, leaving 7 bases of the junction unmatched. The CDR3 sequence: CATSDPTSGSNYNEQFF. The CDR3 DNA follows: TGTGCCACCAGTGACCCAACTAGCGGGAGTAACTACAATGAGCAGTTCTTC.

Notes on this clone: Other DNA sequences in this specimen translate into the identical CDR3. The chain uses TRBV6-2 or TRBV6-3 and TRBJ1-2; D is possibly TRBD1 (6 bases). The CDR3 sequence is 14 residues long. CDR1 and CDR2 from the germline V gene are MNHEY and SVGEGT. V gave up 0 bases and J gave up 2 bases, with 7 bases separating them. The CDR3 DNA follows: TGTGCCAGCAGTTACTCGACAGGAAACTATGGCTACACCTTC. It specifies CASSYSTGNYGYTF.

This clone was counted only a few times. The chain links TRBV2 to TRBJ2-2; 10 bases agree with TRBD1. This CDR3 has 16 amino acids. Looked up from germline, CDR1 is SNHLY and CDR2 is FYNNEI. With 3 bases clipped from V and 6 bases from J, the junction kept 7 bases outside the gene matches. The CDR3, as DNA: TGTGCCAGCAGTGACTTGGGACAGGGGAATGCCGGGGAGCTGTTTTTT. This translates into CASSDLGQGNAGELFF.

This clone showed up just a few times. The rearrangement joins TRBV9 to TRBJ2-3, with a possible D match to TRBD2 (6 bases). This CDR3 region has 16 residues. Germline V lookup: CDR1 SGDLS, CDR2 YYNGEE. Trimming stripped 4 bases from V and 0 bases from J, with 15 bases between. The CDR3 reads CASSLFSGSSTDTQYF. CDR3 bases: TGTGCCAGCAGCCTGTTTAGCGGATCTAGCACAGATACGCAGTATTTT.

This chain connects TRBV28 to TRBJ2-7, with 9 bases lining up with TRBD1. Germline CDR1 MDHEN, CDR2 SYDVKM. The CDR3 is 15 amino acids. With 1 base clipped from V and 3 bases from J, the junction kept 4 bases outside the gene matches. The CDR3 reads CASSLSGTGSYEQYF. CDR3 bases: TGTGCCAGCAGTTTATCGGGGACAGGGAGCTACGAGCAGTACTTC.

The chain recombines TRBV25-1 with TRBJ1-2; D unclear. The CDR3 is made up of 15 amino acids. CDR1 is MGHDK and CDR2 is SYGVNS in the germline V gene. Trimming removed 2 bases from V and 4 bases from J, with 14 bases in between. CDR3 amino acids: CASSEGGVSGYGYTF. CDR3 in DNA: TGTGCCAGCAGTGAAGGCGGGGTATCAGGCTATGGCTACACCTTC.

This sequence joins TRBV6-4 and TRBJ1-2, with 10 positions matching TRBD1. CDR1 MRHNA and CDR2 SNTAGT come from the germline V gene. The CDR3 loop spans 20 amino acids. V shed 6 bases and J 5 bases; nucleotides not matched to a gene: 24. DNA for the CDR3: TGTGCCAGCAGCCAGAGCACACCGGGACAGGGGTACCTCGTTAAGTATGGCTACACCTTC. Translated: CASSQSTPGQGYLVKYGYTF.

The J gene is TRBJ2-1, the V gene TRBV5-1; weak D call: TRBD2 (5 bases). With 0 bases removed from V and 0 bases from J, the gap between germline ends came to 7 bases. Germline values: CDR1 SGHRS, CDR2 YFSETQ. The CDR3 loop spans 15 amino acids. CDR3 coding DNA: TGCGCCAGCAGCTTGGTTGGGAGCTCCTACAATGAGCAGTTCTTC. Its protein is CASSLVGSSYNEQFF.

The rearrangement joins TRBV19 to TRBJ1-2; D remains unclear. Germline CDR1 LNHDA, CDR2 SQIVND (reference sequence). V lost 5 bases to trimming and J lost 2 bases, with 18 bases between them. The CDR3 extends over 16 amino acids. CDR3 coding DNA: TGTGCCAGTAGTCAAGGGAGATTGAGATCAAACTATGGCTACACCTTC. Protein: CASSQGRLRSNYGYTF.

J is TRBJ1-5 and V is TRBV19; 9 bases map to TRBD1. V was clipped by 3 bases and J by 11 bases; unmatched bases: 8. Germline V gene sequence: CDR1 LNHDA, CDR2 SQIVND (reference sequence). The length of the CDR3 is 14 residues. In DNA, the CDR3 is TGTGCCAGTAGTATCAGGGACAGGGAATCAGCCCAGCATTTT. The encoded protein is CASSIRDRESAQHF.

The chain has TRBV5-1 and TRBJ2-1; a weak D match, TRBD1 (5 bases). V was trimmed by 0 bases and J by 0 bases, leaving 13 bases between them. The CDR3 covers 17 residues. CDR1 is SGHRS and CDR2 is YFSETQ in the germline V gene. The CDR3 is CASSLGRQTSSYNEQFF. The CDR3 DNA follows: TGCGCCAGCAGCTTGGGCCGACAGACGAGCTCCTACAATGAGCAGTTCTTC.

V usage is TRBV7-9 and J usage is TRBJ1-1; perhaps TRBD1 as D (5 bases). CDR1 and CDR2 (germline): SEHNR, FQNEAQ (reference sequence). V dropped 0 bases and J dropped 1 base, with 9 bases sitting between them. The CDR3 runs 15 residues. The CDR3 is CASSLAGGSNTEAFF. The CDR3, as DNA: TGTGCCAGCAGCTTAGCCGGGGGATCGAACACTGAAGCTTTCTTT.

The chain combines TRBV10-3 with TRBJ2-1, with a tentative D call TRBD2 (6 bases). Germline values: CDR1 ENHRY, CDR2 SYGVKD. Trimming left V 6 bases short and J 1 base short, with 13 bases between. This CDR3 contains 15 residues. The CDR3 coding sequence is TGTGCCATCAGCCCCCAGGGAGGTTCCTACAATGAGCAGTTCTTC. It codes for CAISPQGGSYNEQFF.

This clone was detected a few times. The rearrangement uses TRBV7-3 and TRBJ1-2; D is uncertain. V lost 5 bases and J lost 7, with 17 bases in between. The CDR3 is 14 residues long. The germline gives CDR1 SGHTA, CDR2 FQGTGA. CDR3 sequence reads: CASSPNPGLVGYTF. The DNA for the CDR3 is TGTGCCAGCAGCCCTAATCCGGGTTTAGTTGGCTACACCTTC.

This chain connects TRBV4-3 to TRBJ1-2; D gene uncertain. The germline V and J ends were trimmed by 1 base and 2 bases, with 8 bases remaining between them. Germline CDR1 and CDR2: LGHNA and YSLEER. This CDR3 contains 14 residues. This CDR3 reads CASSQADGNYGYTF. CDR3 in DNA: TGCGCCAGCAGCCAAGCAGACGGGAACTATGGCTACACCTTC.

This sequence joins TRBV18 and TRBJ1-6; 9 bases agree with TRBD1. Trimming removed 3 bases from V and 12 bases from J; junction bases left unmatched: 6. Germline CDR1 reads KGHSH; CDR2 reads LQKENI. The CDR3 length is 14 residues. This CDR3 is CASSPREGQGPLHF. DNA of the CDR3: TGTGCCAGCTCACCTCGTGAGGGACAGGGACCCCTCCACTTT.

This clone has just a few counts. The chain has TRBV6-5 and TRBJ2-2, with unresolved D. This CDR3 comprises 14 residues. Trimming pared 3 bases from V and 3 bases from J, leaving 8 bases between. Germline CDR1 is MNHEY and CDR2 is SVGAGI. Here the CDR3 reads CASSYRLDTGELFF. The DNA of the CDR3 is TGTGCCAGCAGTTATAGGCTAGACACCGGGGAGCTGTTTTTT.

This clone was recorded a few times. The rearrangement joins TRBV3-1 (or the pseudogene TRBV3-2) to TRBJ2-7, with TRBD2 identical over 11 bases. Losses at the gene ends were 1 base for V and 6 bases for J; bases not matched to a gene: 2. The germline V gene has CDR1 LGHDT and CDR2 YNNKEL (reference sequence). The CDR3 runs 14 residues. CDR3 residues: CASSQGLAGGEQYF. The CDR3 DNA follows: TGTGCCAGCAGCCAAGGGCTAGCGGGAGGCGAGCAGTACTTC.

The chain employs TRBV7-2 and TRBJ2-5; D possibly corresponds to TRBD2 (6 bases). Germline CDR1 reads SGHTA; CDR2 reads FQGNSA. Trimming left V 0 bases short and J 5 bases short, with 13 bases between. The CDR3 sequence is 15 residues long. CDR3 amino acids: CASSLAGGAGETQYF. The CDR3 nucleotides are TGTGCCAGCAGCTTAGCGGGGGGTGCGGGCGAGACCCAGTACTTC.